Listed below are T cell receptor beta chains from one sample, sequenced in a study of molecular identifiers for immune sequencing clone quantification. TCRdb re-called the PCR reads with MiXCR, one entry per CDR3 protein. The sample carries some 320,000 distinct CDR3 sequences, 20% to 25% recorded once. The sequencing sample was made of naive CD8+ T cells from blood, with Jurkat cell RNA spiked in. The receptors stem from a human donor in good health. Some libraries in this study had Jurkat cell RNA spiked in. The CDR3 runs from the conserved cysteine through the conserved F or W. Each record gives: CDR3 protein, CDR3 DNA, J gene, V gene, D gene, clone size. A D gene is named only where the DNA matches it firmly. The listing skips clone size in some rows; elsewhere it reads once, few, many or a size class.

CDR3: CASSLRDRAGEKLFF; DNA: TGTGCCAGCAGCTTAAGGGACAGGGCGGGAGAAAAACTGTTTTTT; J: TRBJ1-4; V: TRBV13; D: TRBD1; size: few
CDR3: CASGATSGPTDTQYF; DNA: TGTGCCAGTGGAGCAACTAGCGGGCCTACAGATACGCAGTATTTT; J: TRBJ2-3; V: TRBV19; D: TRBD2; size: many
CDR3: CASSLLGGGDEQFF; DNA: TGTGCCAGCAGCCTCCTGGGCGGGGGGGATGAGCAGTTCTTC; J: TRBJ2-1; V: TRBV6-2/TRBV6-3; D: TRBD2; size: many
CDR3: CASRGGLEQFF; DNA: TGTGCCAGCAGAGGAGGCCTTGAGCAGTTCTTC; J: TRBJ2-1; V: TRBV27; D: NA; size: few
CDR3: CSARDMVSYYEQYF; DNA: TGCAGTGCTAGAGATATGGTCTCGTATTACGAGCAGTACTTC; J: TRBJ2-7; V: TRBV20-1; D: NA; size: many
CDR3: CASSQEVPSTDTQYF; DNA: TGTGCCAGCAGCCAAGAGGTCCCCAGCACAGATACGCAGTATTTT; J: TRBJ2-3; V: TRBV3-1; D: NA; size: NA
CDR3: CASSPSTTGTDTQYF; DNA: TGTGCCAGCAGCCCTAGTACCACTGGCACAGATACGCAGTATTTT; J: TRBJ2-3; V: TRBV9; D: NA; size: few
CDR3: CASSLEGMNTEAFF; DNA: TGTGCCAGCAGCTTAGAGGGGATGAACACTGAAGCTTTCTTT; J: TRBJ1-1; V: TRBV7-2; D: NA; size: many
CDR3: CASSLVARPAESYEQYF; DNA: TGCGCCAGCAGCTTGGTAGCCCGCCCAGCGGAAAGCTACGAGCAGTACTTC; J: TRBJ2-7; V: TRBV5-1; D: NA; size: many
CDR3: CAWSGGSGNQPQHF; DNA: TGTGCCTGGAGTGGTGGGTCAGGCAATCAGCCCCAGCATTTT; J: TRBJ1-5; V: TRBV30; D: NA; size: many
CDR3: CASSPRTNAYEQYF; DNA: TGTGCCAGCAGTCCCCGAACAAACGCCTACGAGCAGTACTTC; J: TRBJ2-7; V: TRBV27; D: NA; size: NA
CDR3: CASSHVSGVNQPQHF; DNA: TGCGCCAGCAGCCACGTTTCAGGGGTTAATCAGCCCCAGCATTTT; J: TRBJ1-5; V: TRBV4-1; D: NA; size: many
CDR3: CSVGKPSYEQYF; DNA: TGCAGCGTTGGGAAGCCATCCTACGAGCAGTACTTC; J: TRBJ2-7; V: TRBV29-1; D: NA; size: many
CDR3: CASSGVALSTDTQYF; DNA: TGTGCCAGTTCGGGGGTTGCCCTTAGCACAGATACGCAGTATTTT; J: TRBJ2-3; V: TRBV6-6; D: NA; size: many
CDR3: CASSQDALSGNTIYF; DNA: TGCGCCAGCAGCCAAGATGCCCTCTCTGGAAACACCATATATTTT; J: TRBJ1-3; V: TRBV4-3; D: NA; size: few
CDR3: CASSLARAHGQYF; DNA: TGCGCCAGCAGCTTGGCACGCGCCCACGGGCAGTACTTC; J: TRBJ2-7; V: TRBV5-1; D: NA; size: once
CDR3: CASSFWGTSYNSPLHF; DNA: TGTGCCAGCAGCTTTTGGGGGACCTCCTATAATTCACCCCTCCACTTT; J: TRBJ1-6; V: TRBV7-2; D: NA; size: many
CDR3: CASSSLIVSGSSYNEQFF; DNA: TGTGCCAGCAGCTCTCTGATTGTCTCGGGGAGTTCCTACAATGAGCAGTTCTTC; J: TRBJ2-1; V: TRBV13; D: NA; size: few
CDR3: CASSFPGRGGSPLHF; DNA: TGTGCCAGCAGTTTCCCGGGCAGGGGAGGCTCACCCCTCCACTTT; J: TRBJ1-6; V: TRBV28; D: NA; size: many
CDR3: CASSTLASLYNEQFF; DNA: TGTGCCAGTAGTACACTAGCGTCCCTTTACAATGAGCAGTTCTTC; J: TRBJ2-1; V: TRBV19; D: TRBD2; size: many
CDR3: CASSPLGGMDTEAFF; DNA: TGTGCCAGCAGCCCACTTGGGGGAATGGACACTGAAGCTTTCTTT; J: TRBJ1-1; V: TRBV7-9; D: NA; size: NA
CDR3: CASCSRQGPNTEAFF; DNA: TGCGCCAGCTGCTCCCGACAGGGTCCGAACACTGAAGCTTTCTTT; J: TRBJ1-1; V: TRBV4-1; D: TRBD1; size: NA
CDR3: CASSQAGGPDTQYF; DNA: TGCGCCAGCAGCCAAGCGGGGGGGCCAGATACGCAGTATTTT; J: TRBJ2-3; V: TRBV4-3; D: TRBD2; size: many
CDR3: CASSPHPGWRKETQYF; DNA: TGCGCCAGCAGTCCCCACCCCGGGTGGCGGAAAGAGACCCAGTACTTC; J: TRBJ2-5; V: TRBV23-1; D: NA; size: NA
CDR3: CASSVAGTASSYEQYF; DNA: TGTGCCAGCAGCGTAGCGGGGACAGCGAGCTCCTACGAGCAGTACTTC; J: TRBJ2-7; V: TRBV9; D: TRBD1; size: NA
CDR3: CASSQGTGYNEQFF; DNA: TGCGCCAGCAGCCAGGGGACAGGGTACAATGAGCAGTTCTTC; J: TRBJ2-1; V: TRBV4-3; D: TRBD1; size: many
CDR3: CASSPRGQGAKRYEQYF; DNA: TGTGCCAGCAGCCCCCGGGGACAGGGGGCAAAGCGGTACGAGCAGTACTTC; J: TRBJ2-7; V: TRBV7-9; D: TRBD1; size: many
CDR3: CASSPWDSGTDTQYF; DNA: TGTGCCAGCTCACCTTGGGACTCCGGCACAGATACGCAGTATTTT; J: TRBJ2-3; V: TRBV18; D: NA; size: NA
CDR3: CASKFEGGGGEQFF; DNA: TGTGCCAGCAAGTTTGAGGGGGGTGGAGGTGAGCAGTTCTTC; J: TRBJ2-1; V: TRBV5-4; D: NA; size: many
CDR3: CASSVEGQNTDTQYF; DNA: TGTGCCAGCAGCGTAGAGGGACAGAACACAGATACGCAGTATTTT; J: TRBJ2-3; V: TRBV9; D: TRBD1; size: many
CDR3: CASSPLRREGPNYGYTF; DNA: TGTGCCAGCAGTCCCCTCCGGCGAGAGGGGCCCAACTATGGCTACACCTTC; J: TRBJ1-2; V: TRBV27; D: NA; size: few
CDR3: CAISETGSNTEAFF; DNA: TGTGCCATCAGTGAAACAGGCTCTAACACTGAAGCTTTCTTT; J: TRBJ1-1; V: TRBV10-3; D: NA; size: NA
CDR3: CASSSPTAAGTDTQYF; DNA: TGTGCCAGCAGTTCCCCCACAGCCGCTGGCACAGATACGCAGTATTTT; J: TRBJ2-3; V: TRBV6-6; D: NA; size: many
CDR3: CSVVALGGSTGELFF; DNA: TGCAGCGTTGTGGCTCTAGGGGGGTCCACCGGGGAGCTGTTTTTT; J: TRBJ2-2; V: TRBV29-1; D: NA; size: many
CDR3: CASQKLAGATDTQYF; DNA: TGTGCCAGTCAAAAACTAGCGGGAGCAACAGATACGCAGTATTTT; J: TRBJ2-3; V: TRBV19; D: TRBD2; size: few
CDR3: CASSPEGASGTDTQYF; DNA: TGCGCCAGCAGCCCGGAAGGGGCCAGCGGCACAGATACGCAGTATTTT; J: TRBJ2-3; V: TRBV5-1; D: NA; size: many
CDR3: CASSFIGREAFF; DNA: TGTGCCAGCAGTTTTATAGGGCGAGAAGCTTTCTTT; J: TRBJ1-1; V: TRBV27; D: NA; size: many
CDR3: CASSGGLANTDTQYF; DNA: TGTGCCAGCAGTGGCGGCCTAGCGAACACAGATACGCAGTATTTT; J: TRBJ2-3; V: TRBV2; D: NA; size: NA
CDR3: CASTLAGVSDTQYF; DNA: TGTGCCAGCACGCTAGCGGGAGTGTCAGATACGCAGTATTTT; J: TRBJ2-3; V: TRBV28; D: TRBD2; size: many
CDR3: CSARDHAGPLYNGYTF; DNA: TGCAGTGCTAGAGATCACGCAGGGCCCCTTTATAATGGCTACACCTTC; J: TRBJ1-2; V: TRBV20-1; D: NA; size: few
CDR3: CASSLYGDVSGGETQYF; DNA: TGTGCCAGCAGCCTATATGGAGACGTTAGCGGGGGCGAGACCCAGTACTTC; J: TRBJ2-5; V: TRBV7-2; D: TRBD2; size: NA
CDR3: CASSIDGGSAEAFF; DNA: TGTGCCAGTAGTATAGATGGTGGCTCGGCTGAAGCTTTCTTT; J: TRBJ1-1; V: TRBV19; D: NA; size: NA
CDR3: CASSKTGTSGRRYEQYF; DNA: TGTGCCAGCAGCAAAACCGGGACTAGCGGGAGAAGGTACGAGCAGTACTTC; J: TRBJ2-7; V: TRBV28; D: TRBD2; size: many
CDR3: CASSVAWTGNPEQYF; DNA: TGTGCCAGCAGCGTAGCTTGGACAGGGAATCCCGAGCAGTACTTC; J: TRBJ2-7; V: TRBV9; D: TRBD1; size: many
CDR3: CASSYNPRAGYNGQFF; DNA: TGTGCCAGCAGTTACAATCCTCGGGCTGGCTACAATGGGCAGTTCTTC; J: TRBJ2-1; V: TRBV6-2/TRBV6-3; D: NA; size: NA
CDR3: CASSSRDSKLTDTQYF; DNA: TGTGCCAGCAGCAGCCGGGACTCTAAGCTCACAGATACGCAGTATTTT; J: TRBJ2-3; V: TRBV14; D: NA; size: many
CDR3: CASSQGLFYTGELFF; DNA: TGTGCCAGCAGCCAAGGACTTTTCTACACCGGGGAGCTGTTTTTT; J: TRBJ2-2; V: TRBV4-2; D: NA; size: NA
CDR3: CAISDLGDRASGANVLTF; DNA: TGTGCCATCAGTGATCTAGGAGACAGGGCATCTGGGGCCAACGTCCTGACTTTC; J: TRBJ2-6; V: TRBV10-3; D: TRBD1; size: few
CDR3: CASGFGEKPDTQYF; DNA: TGTGCTAGTGGTTTCGGGGAGAAGCCAGATACGCAGTATTTT; J: TRBJ2-3; V: TRBV12-5; D: NA; size: many